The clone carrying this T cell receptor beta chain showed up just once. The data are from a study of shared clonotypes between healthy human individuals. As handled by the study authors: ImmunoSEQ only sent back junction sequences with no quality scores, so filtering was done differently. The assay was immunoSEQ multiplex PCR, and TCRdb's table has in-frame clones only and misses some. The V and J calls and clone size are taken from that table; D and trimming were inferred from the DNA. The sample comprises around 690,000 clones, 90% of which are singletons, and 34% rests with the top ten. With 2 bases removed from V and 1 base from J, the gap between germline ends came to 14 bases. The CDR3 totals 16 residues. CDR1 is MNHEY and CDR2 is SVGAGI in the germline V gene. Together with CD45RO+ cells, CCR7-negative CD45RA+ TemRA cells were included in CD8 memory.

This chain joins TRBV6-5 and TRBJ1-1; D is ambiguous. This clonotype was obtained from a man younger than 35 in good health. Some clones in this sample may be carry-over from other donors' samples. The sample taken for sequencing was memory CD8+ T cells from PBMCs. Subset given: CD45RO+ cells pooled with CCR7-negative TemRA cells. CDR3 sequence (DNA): TGTGCCAGCAGTTACGGGGTTGAGGCAGGGAACACTGAAGCTTTCTTT. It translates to CASSYGVEAGNTEAFF.